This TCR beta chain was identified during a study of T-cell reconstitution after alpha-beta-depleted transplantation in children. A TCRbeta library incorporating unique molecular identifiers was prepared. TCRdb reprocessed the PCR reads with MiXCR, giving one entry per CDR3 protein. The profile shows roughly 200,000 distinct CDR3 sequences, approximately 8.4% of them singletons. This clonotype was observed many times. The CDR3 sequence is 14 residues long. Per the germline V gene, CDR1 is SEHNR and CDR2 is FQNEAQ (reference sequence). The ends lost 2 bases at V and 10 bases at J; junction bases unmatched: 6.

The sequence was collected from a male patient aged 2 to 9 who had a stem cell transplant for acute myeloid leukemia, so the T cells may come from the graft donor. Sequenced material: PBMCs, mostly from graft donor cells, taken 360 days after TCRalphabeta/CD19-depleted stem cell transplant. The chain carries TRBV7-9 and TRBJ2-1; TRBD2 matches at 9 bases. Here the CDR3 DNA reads TGTGCCAGCAGCTTATTTGGCCTAGCGGGGGAGCAGTTCTTC. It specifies CASSLFGLAGEQFF.